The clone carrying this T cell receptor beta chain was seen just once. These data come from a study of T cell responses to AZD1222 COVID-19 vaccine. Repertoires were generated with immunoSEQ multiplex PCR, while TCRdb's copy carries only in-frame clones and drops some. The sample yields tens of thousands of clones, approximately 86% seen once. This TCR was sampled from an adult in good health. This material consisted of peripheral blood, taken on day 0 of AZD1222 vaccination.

The CDR3 reads CASSLTGGAHTEAFF. CDR3 nucleotide sequence: TGTGCCAGCAGCTTAACTGGCGGCGCCCATACTGAAGCTTTCTTT. J is TRBJ1-1 and V is TRBV7-3, with D hard to call. CDR3 length: 15 amino acids. Trimming pared 0 bases from V and 5 bases from J, leaving 13 bases between. The germline V gene has CDR1 SGHTA and CDR2 FQGTGA.